Shown below are 13 T cell receptor beta chains from a single sample sequenced in a study of shared clonotypes between healthy human individuals. Clones were read by immunoSEQ multiplex PCR, and TCRdb kept only the in-frame ones, dropping some. Among about 680,000 clones listed, just over 90% were seen once. Positive CCR7 selection of CD45RO-negative cells yielded the naive CD8 cells, and terminally differentiated effector memory CD45RA+ cells were excluded. Source material: naive CD8+ T cells sorted from blood. Receptor source: a man aged 25 to 40 in good health.

CDR3 region: CASSLDELAKSSYEQYF. CDR3 bases: TGTGCCAGCAGCTTAGACGAACTAGCGAAGAGCTCCTACGAGCAGTACTTC. The chain couples TRBV7-9 to TRBJ2-7; 7 nucleotides align to TRBD2. V was clipped by 1 base and J by 0 bases; unmatched bases: 9. The CDR3 has 17 amino acids. CDR1 and CDR2 (germline): SEHNR, FQNEAQ (reference sequence).

V gene TRBV7-9 combines with J gene TRBJ2-3; the match to TRBD1 covers 7 bases. The CDR3 is 16 residues long. In germline, CDR1 is SEHNR, CDR2 FQNEAQ (reference sequence). The V and J ends lost 1 base and 1 base, in that order; junction bases with no gene match: 5. The CDR3 region is CASSLGDRYRTDTQYF. CDR3 in DNA: TGTGCCAGCAGCTTAGGGGACAGATACCGCACAGATACGCAGTATTTT.

This rearrangement joins TRBV7-2 to TRBJ2-6, with unresolved D. This CDR3 contains 18 residues. CDR1 is SGHTA, CDR2 FQGNSA, per germline. Trimming removed 5 bases at V and 8 bases at J, with 25 bases between. The CDR3 DNA is TGTGCCAGCAGCGGCGCCCCGAGACGACAAAGTCGGTCCAACGTCCTGACTTTC. Protein: CASSGAPRRQSRSNVLTF.

V usage is TRBV13 and J usage is TRBJ1-1, with D perhaps matching TRBD1 (5 bases). The germline V and J ends were trimmed by 5 bases and 11 bases, with 15 bases remaining between them. The CDR3 totals 12 residues. Germline CDR1 and CDR2: PRHDT and FYEKMQ (reference sequence). For the CDR3, the DNA is TGTGCCAGCAGCAAGGACACGTCCTCGGCTTTCTTT. Encoded protein: CASSKDTSSAFF.

The chain combines TRBV27 with TRBJ1-1; a weak D match, TRBD1 (5 bases). The CDR3 extends over 13 amino acids. From germline, CDR1 is MNHEY and CDR2 SMNVEV (reference sequence). The ends were cut back, 10 bases at V and 3 bases at J, with 15 bases in the middle. The CDR3 DNA sequence: TGTGCCACCTCCGGGGGGATTCACACTGAAGCTTTCTTT. This gives the protein CATSGGIHTEAFF.

Regarding this clone: Other DNA variants within this sample encode the same CDR3. The gene calls are TRBV27 and TRBJ2-7; weak D call: TRBD1 (5 bases). CDR1 is MNHEY and CDR2 is SMNVEV in the germline V gene (reference sequence). The CDR3 extends over 13 amino acids. Trimming removed 3 bases at V and 1 base at J, with 7 bases between. CDR3 protein: CASSLTASYEQYF. The CDR3, as DNA: TGTGCCAGCAGTTTGACAGCATCCTACGAGCAGTACTTC.

In this sample, this clone turned up once. The identical CDR3 is also encoded by other nucleotide sequences in the sample. V and J are TRBV27 and TRBJ2-1, with TRBD2 as a possible D gene (5 bases). Deletions cut 5 bases from V and 10 bases from J, with 15 bases between. Germline loops: CDR1 MNHEY, CDR2 SMNVEV (reference sequence). CDR3 length: 13 amino acids. As DNA, the CDR3 is TGTGCCAGCAGTCTTCCCTCCGGGAACGAGCAGTTCTTC. It codes for CASSLPSGNEQFF.

V is TRBV27 and J is TRBJ2-5; 8 positions agree with TRBD1. V lost 6 bases to trimming and J lost 4 bases; unmatched junction nucleotides: 7. CDR1 is MNHEY and CDR2 is SMNVEV in the germline V gene (reference sequence). The length of the CDR3 is 14 residues. As DNA, the CDR3 is TGTGCCAGCAGGGCGACAGGGGTGGGAGAGACCCAGTACTTC. Protein sequence: CASRATGVGETQYF.

The gene calls are TRBV7-9 and TRBJ2-1; D is unresolved. The CDR3 runs to 15 residues. V was clipped by 2 bases and J by 0 bases, with 8 bases between them. Per germline, CDR1 SEHNR and CDR2 FQNEAQ (reference sequence). The DNA for the CDR3 is TGTGCCAGCAGCTTAACGGTACCCTCCTACAATGAGCAGTTCTTC. Protein: CASSLTVPSYNEQFF.

The rearrangement uses TRBV20-1 and TRBJ2-7; D gene ambiguous. V was clipped by 3 bases and J by 5 bases, with 8 bases between them. CDR1 is DFQATT, CDR2 SNEGSKA, per germline (reference sequence). The CDR3 contains 11 residues. CDR3 amino acids: CSARFVDEQYF. In DNA form, the CDR3 reads TGCAGTGCTAGGTTTGTCGACGAGCAGTACTTC.

The genes are TRBV5-1 and TRBJ2-3; TRBD1 matches 8 bases. V was pared by 3 bases and J by 0 bases, with 12 bases of the junction left unmatched. In germline, CDR1 is SGHRS, CDR2 YFSETQ. The CDR3 has 18 residues. The CDR3 protein is CASSSLPTGGSSTDTQYF. The CDR3 region has the DNA TGCGCCAGCAGCTCCCTTCCTACAGGGGGGTCTAGCACAGATACGCAGTATTTT.

This clone was recorded only once. The chain is built from TRBV7-6 and TRBJ2-2, with 8 positions matching TRBD1. Germline CDR1 SGHVS, CDR2 FNYEAQ. The ends lost 3 bases at V and 1 base at J; junction bases unmatched: 4. The CDR3 runs 16 residues. The CDR3 spells CASSLTGTGNTGELFF. DNA for the CDR3: TGTGCCAGCAGCTTGACCGGGACAGGGAACACCGGGGAGCTGTTTTTT.

V gene TRBV4-1 combines with J gene TRBJ1-2; D may be TRBD1 (5 bases). Trimming pared 5 bases from V and 4 bases from J, leaving 8 bases between. The V gene's germline CDR1 is MGHRA and CDR2 YSYEKL. This CDR3 is 12 amino acids long. The CDR3 spells CASSGASYGYTF. CDR3 coding DNA: TGCGCCAGCAGCGGGGCGTCCTATGGCTACACCTTC.